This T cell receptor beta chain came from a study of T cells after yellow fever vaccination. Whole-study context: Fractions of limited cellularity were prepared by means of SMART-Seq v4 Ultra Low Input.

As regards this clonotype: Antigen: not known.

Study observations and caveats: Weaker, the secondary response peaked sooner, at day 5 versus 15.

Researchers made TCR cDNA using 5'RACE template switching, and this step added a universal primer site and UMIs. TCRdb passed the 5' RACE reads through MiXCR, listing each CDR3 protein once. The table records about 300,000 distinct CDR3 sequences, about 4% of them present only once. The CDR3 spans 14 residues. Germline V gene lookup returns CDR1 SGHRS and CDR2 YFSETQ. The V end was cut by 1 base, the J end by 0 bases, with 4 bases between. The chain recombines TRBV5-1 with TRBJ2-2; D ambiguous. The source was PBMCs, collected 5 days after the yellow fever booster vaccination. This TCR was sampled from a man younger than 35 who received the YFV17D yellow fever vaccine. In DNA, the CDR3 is TGCGCCAGCAGCTTGCGAACGAACACCGGGGAGCTGTTTTTT. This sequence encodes CASSLRTNTGELFF.